Below are 18 T cell receptor beta chains sequenced from a single sample in a study of T cell responses to AZD1222 COVID-19 vaccine. The repertoire was sequenced with immunoSEQ multiplex PCR; TCRdb's copy has only in-frame clones and lacks some. The top ten clones hold roughly 4.7% of a sample with 80,000 to 95,000 clones, approximately 87% of them seen once. The sequences come from peripheral blood, collected on day 0 of MenACWY control vaccination. Receptors originate from an adult in good health.

The V call is TRBV30, the J call TRBJ1-2; D is unclear. The CDR3 spans 14 residues. V shed 4 bases and J shed 2 bases, with 14 bases lying between them. The V gene's germline CDR1 is GTSNPN and CDR2 SVGIG (reference sequence). This chain's CDR3 is CAWTHAAVNYGYTF. CDR3 coding DNA: TGTGCCTGGACCCACGCGGCTGTAAACTATGGCTACACCTTC.

This chain links TRBV19 with TRBJ2-5; unclear D gene. V gave up 6 bases and J gave up 1 base, with 9 bases separating them. Per the germline V gene, CDR1 is LNHDA and CDR2 is SQIVND (reference sequence). CDR3 length: 13 amino acids. CDR3 sequence: CASSLTTQETQYF. CDR3 sequence (DNA): TGTGCCAGTAGCCTGACCACCCAAGAGACCCAGTACTTC.

The chain couples TRBV3-1 (or the pseudogene TRBV3-2) to TRBJ2-1, with 7 bases that match TRBD2. The CDR3 length is 13 residues. Trimming cost V 2 bases and J 11 bases; bases outside gene matches: 6. The germline CDR1 and CDR2 sequences are LGHDT and YNNKEL (reference sequence). The CDR3: CASSQTTGGQQFF. The CDR3 region has the DNA TGTGCCAGCAGCCAAACAACGGGAGGTCAGCAGTTCTTC.

The chain uses TRBV20-1 and TRBJ1-2; D not certain. Looked up from germline, CDR1 is DFQATT and CDR2 is SNEGSKA (reference sequence). Trimming took off 6 bases at V and 2 bases at J, with 7 bases between the two ends. This CDR3 spans 11 amino acids. The CDR3 DNA reads TGCAGTGCCGTACAGAACTATGGCTACACCTTC. As protein: CSAVQNYGYTF.

This clone was counted a single time. This sequence joins TRBV7-8 and TRBJ2-7, with 8 bases that match TRBD2. The CDR3 extends over 16 amino acids. The J segment lost 1 base and the V segment lost 1 base, leaving 6 bases of the junction unmatched. Per the germline V gene, CDR1 is SGHVS and CDR2 is FQNEAQ. The CDR3 bases are TGTGCCAGCAGCTTAGGACTAGCGAGCCCGTCCTACGAGCAGTACTTC. This codes for CASSLGLASPSYEQYF. Looking up the rest from reference TRBV7-8 and TRBJ2-7 gives the full variable domain: GAGVSQSPRYKVAKRGQDVALRCDPISGHVSLFWYQQALGQGPEFLTYFQNEAQLDKSGLPSDRFFAERPEGSVSTLKIQRTQQEDSAVYLCASSLGLASPSYEQYFGPGTRLTVT.

The chain joins TRBV30 to TRBJ2-7, with D unresolved. Germline V gives CDR1 GTSNPN, CDR2 SVGIG (reference sequence). Deletions cut 3 bases from V and 2 bases from J, with 5 bases between. CDR3 size: 11 residues. CDR3 protein: CAWSTAYEQYF. The CDR3 DNA reads TGTGCCTGGAGCACAGCCTACGAGCAGTACTTC. Supplemented by reference TRBV30 and TRBJ2-7, the full variable domain reads SQTIHQWPATLVQPVGSPLSLECTVEGTSNPNLYWYRQAAGRGLQLLFYSVGIGQISSEVPQNLSASRPQDRQFILSSKKLLLSDSGFYLCAWSTAYEQYFGPGTRLTVT.

Of note for this clone: Different DNA sequences within this sample yield the same CDR3. The chain is built from TRBV20-1 and TRBJ1-1, with D possibly TRBD1 on 5 matching bases. This CDR3 contains 11 residues. Germline lookup yields CDR1 DFQATT and CDR2 SNEGSKA (reference sequence). V was trimmed by 6 bases and J by 6 bases, leaving 11 bases between them. The DNA for the CDR3 is TGCAGTGCCCGCAGAGGGGCTGAAGCTTTCTTT. This codes for CSARRGAEAFF.

The chain is built from TRBV28 and TRBJ1-1, with D possibly being TRBD1 (6 bases). Trimming removed 6 bases at V and 4 bases at J, with 15 bases between. There are 14 residues in the CDR3. CDR1 is MDHEN, CDR2 SYDVKM, per germline. The chain's CDR3 is CASRRGGYITEAFF. The DNA of the CDR3 is TGTGCCAGCAGGCGAGGGGGTTACATCACTGAAGCTTTCTTT. The variable domain in full, completed from reference TRBV28 and TRBJ1-1, reads DVKVTQSSRYLVKRTGEKVFLECVQDMDHENMFWYRQDPGLGLRLIYFSYDVKMKEKGDIPEGYSVSREKKERFSLILESASTNQTSMYLCASRRGGYITEAFFGQGTRLTVV.

The chain combines TRBV7-2 with TRBJ2-2; the D gene is possibly TRBD2 (7 bases). CDR1 and CDR2 (germline): SGHTA, FQGNSA. V lost 8 bases and J lost 5, with 21 bases in between. The CDR3 loop spans 16 amino acids. Written as DNA, the CDR3 is TGTGCCAGCGCTATCGGGGGGCGCATAGGAACCGGGGAGCTGTTTTTT. Translation: CASAIGGRIGTGELFF.

The V and J genes are TRBV7-9 and TRBJ2-2; 7 nucleotides match TRBD2. Per the germline V gene, CDR1 is SEHNR and CDR2 is FQNEAQ (reference sequence). V lost 4 bases and J lost 3; bases outside the gene matches: 8. This CDR3 region has 16 residues. The CDR3 nucleotides read TGTGCCAGCAGCTCAGGAGCGGGACCAGACACCGGGGAGCTGTTTTTT. It is translated as CASSSGAGPDTGELFF.

The chain joins TRBV27 to TRBJ1-1; TRBD1 aligns across 10 bases. Germline CDR1 reads MNHEY; CDR2 reads SMNVEV (reference sequence). The V segment lost 5 bases and the J segment 12 bases; nucleotides outside the gene matches: 9. This CDR3 is 13 amino acids long. In DNA, the CDR3 is TGTGCCAGCAGTATCGCCCGACAGGGGGCAACTTTCTTT. It encodes CASSIARQGATFF.

The chain employs TRBV28 and TRBJ1-2; D might be TRBD1 (6 bases). The CDR3 spans 14 residues. V lost 6 bases, J lost 4 bases, and 15 bases lay in between. Germline V CDR1 and CDR2: MDHEN, SYDVKM. In DNA form, the CDR3 reads TGTGCCAGCAGAGCGGGACACCTCTTCTATGGCTACACCTTC. Protein product: CASRAGHLFYGYTF.

V is TRBV7-9 and J is TRBJ2-3, with D perhaps assigned TRBD1 or TRBD2 (5 bases each). The CDR3 runs 12 residues. V was pared by 9 bases and J by 3 bases, with 10 bases between. Per germline, CDR1 SEHNR and CDR2 FQNEAQ (reference sequence). CDR3 DNA sequence: TGTGCCAGGGGACCGTGGACAGATACGCAGTATTTT. It yields the protein CARGPWTDTQYF.

The chain's CDR3 is CASERGLTGELFF. The CDR3 DNA sequence: TGTGCCAGTGAGAGGGGGCTCACCGGGGAGCTGTTTTTT. The chain carries TRBV19 and TRBJ2-2, with 7 bases that match TRBD1. The junction had 4 bases not matched to a gene; V was cut back by 8 bases and J by 4 bases. Looked up from germline, CDR1 is LNHDA and CDR2 is SQIVND (reference sequence). The CDR3 covers 13 residues. The full variable domain, rest sourced from reference TRBV19 and TRBJ2-2, is DGGITQSPKYLFRKEGQNVTLSCEQNLNHDAMYWYRQDPGQGLRLIYYSQIVNDFQKGDIAEGYSVSREKKESFPLTVTSAQKNPTAFYLCASERGLTGELFFGEGSRLTVL.

The genes are TRBV10-1 and TRBJ1-5; D remains ambiguous. Germline CDR1 and CDR2: WNHNN and SYGVQD (reference sequence). Trimming shortened V by 5 bases and J by 4 bases, and 9 bases separated the two germline ends. The CDR3 has 13 amino acids. The CDR3 loop is CASSSNLNQPQHF. The CDR3 nucleotides are TGCGCCAGCAGTAGTAACCTAAATCAGCCCCAGCATTTT.

The V call is TRBV9, the J call TRBJ2-7, with a possible D match to TRBD2 (5 bases). The V end lost 0 bases, the J end lost 0 bases, and 13 bases lay between the germline ends. This CDR3 has 16 amino acids. Germline assignment: CDR1 SGDLS and CDR2 YYNGEE. For the CDR3, the DNA is TGTGCCAGCAGCGTAGCGGGTAGCGCGAGCTCCTACGAGCAGTACTTC. This codes for CASSVAGSASSYEQYF. Looking up the rest from reference TRBV9 and TRBJ2-7 gives the full variable domain: DSGVTQTPKHLITATGQRVTLRCSPRSGDLSVYWYQQSLDQGLQFLIQYYNGEERAKGNILERFSAQQFPDLHSELNLSSLELGDSALYFCASSVAGSASSYEQYFGPGTRLTVT.

V and J are TRBV27 and TRBJ1-6, with unresolved D. Germline CDR1 reads MNHEY; CDR2 reads SMNVEV (reference sequence). V was shortened by 5 bases and J by 6 bases, with 14 bases between the two germline ends. The CDR3 extends over 15 amino acids. The CDR3, as DNA: TGTGCCAGCAGTATCGGACCTATCCCTAATTCACCCCTCCACTTT. This gives the protein CASSIGPIPNSPLHF.

V gene TRBV7-2 combines with J gene TRBJ2-1; TRBD2 agrees at 10 bases. CDR1 is SGHTA, CDR2 FQGNSA, per germline. CDR3 length: 15 residues. The V segment lost 6 bases and the J segment 5 bases; nucleotides outside the gene matches: 7. The DNA for the CDR3 is TGTGCCAGCAGAATAGCGGGAGGCCCTGACAATGAGCAGTTCTTC. Translated, it gives CASRIAGGPDNEQFF.